These 3 T cell receptor beta chains were sequenced from one sample in a study of T cell changes during pregnancy in multiple sclerosis. Clones were sequenced by immunoSEQ multiplex PCR, and TCRdb holds only the in-frame ones, with some missing. The top ten clones hold around 5.2% of a sample with 50,000 to 70,000 clones, 75% to 95% of them seen once. The sequencing used CD8+ T cells from peripheral blood mononuclear cells, collected before pregnancy. The source is a female donor with multiple sclerosis, enrolled in a pregnancy study.

The CDR3 region is CASSYSVGGPEYF. The CDR3 nucleotides are TGTGCCAGCAGTTACTCGGTAGGGGGACCTGAGTACTTC. V gene TRBV6-5 combines with J gene TRBJ2-7, with D possibly TRBD1 on 6 matching bases. V lost 0 bases and J 11 bases, leaving 14 bases between the germline ends. The CDR3 spans 13 residues. In germline, CDR1 is MNHEY, CDR2 SVGAGI.

The chain carries TRBV6-6 and TRBJ1-1; D remains ambiguous. Trimming took off 10 bases at V and 0 bases at J, with 15 bases between the two ends. Germline V gives CDR1 MNHNY, CDR2 SVGAGI (reference sequence). CDR3 length: 14 amino acids. The CDR3 is CATSPRGMNTEAFF. In nucleotides, the CDR3 is TGTGCCACCAGCCCGCGAGGGATGAACACTGAAGCTTTCTTT.

CDR3 loop: CASSPWDRSQETQYF. For the CDR3, the DNA is TGTGCCAGCAGCCCCTGGGACAGGAGTCAAGAGACCCAGTACTTC. The V call is TRBV2, the J call TRBJ2-5, with 8 bases identical to TRBD1. The CDR3 is made up of 15 amino acids. CDR1 SNHLY and CDR2 FYNNEI come from the germline V gene. Trimming at V came to 6 bases and at J to 2 bases, leaving 8 bases not matched to a gene.